This paragraph covers one TCR beta chain sequence. The TCR beta repertoire was assessed by survey-level immunoSEQ sequencing. Sequencing used immunoSEQ multiplex PCR; TCRdb keeps in-frame clones, though not all of them. The table shows 55,000 to 70,000 clones, with around 93% occurring only once. The CDR3 consists of 12 residues. V lost 4 bases and J lost 8, with 9 bases in between. Germline loops: CDR1 MNHEY, CDR2 SMNVEV (reference sequence). The chain has TRBV27 and TRBJ2-1, with D maybe TRBD1 (6 bases). Specimen: PBMCs. This TCR was recovered from a middle-aged man with rheumatoid arthritis. The CDR3 spells CASSSNRDEQFF. The CDR3 bases are TGTGCCAGCAGTTCCAACAGGGATGAGCAGTTCTTC.